This T cell receptor beta chain was recorded in a study of blood T cell repertoires in COVID-19. Researchers sorted participants into cohorts using their self-reported clinical history. The recovered donors of Cohort 3 showed two negative PCRs, clearance, or symptom resolution. Trimming cost V 5 bases and J 5 bases, with 9 bases left between them. The CDR3 loop spans 13 amino acids. CDR1 and CDR2 (germline): SGHTA, FQGNSA. Measured with immunoSEQ multiplex PCR; TCRdb has only the in-frame clones, and not every one. The sample comprises around 240,000 clones, 86% of which are singletons, and roughly 1.9% rests with the top ten.

The chain combines TRBV7-2 with TRBJ2-2; D is unresolved. Sequencing was performed on PBMCs or T cells enriched from blood (not recorded which). This TCR was recovered from a woman aged 45 to 65 who had recovered from COVID-19. CDR3 DNA: TGTGCCAGCAGCGGCCAGTGGACCGGGGAGCTGTTTTTT. Encoded protein: CASSGQWTGELFF. Together with reference TRBV7-2 and TRBJ2-2, the CDR3 gives the full variable domain: GAGVSQSPSNKVTEKGKDVELRCDPISGHTALYWYRQSLGQGLEFLIYFQGNSAPDKSGLPSDRFSAERTGGSVSTLTIQRTQQEDSAVYLCASSGQWTGELFFGEGSRLTVL.